These 18 T cell receptor beta chains were all obtained from the same sample, sequenced in a study of CD8 T cells in Susac syndrome. It was with random hexamers that about 0.45 to 1 ug RNA was reverse transcribed. MiXCR was run by TCRdb on the immunoSEQ multiplex PCR reads, yielding one entry per CDR3 protein. This table has 200,000 to 250,000 distinct CDR3 sequences, 95% appearing once. The sequenced sample was CD4+ T cells from PBMCs. The receptors stem from a human donor with multiple sclerosis.

The V gene is TRBV14, the J gene TRBJ2-5, with D unresolved. The CDR3 is 11 residues long. CDR1 is SGHDN and CDR2 is FVKESK in the germline V gene. V was clipped by 9 bases and J by 8 bases, with 13 bases between them. This chain's CDR3 is CARIPPETQYF. CDR3 DNA: TGTGCCAGGATCCCCCCGGAAACCCAGTACTTC.

The chain carries TRBV5-1 and TRBJ2-6; possible D gene TRBD2, 5 bases. This CDR3 spans 19 amino acids. In germline, CDR1 is SGHRS, CDR2 YFSETQ. V was pared by 0 bases and J by 0 bases, with 16 bases between. The CDR3 DNA reads as TGCGCCAGCAGCTTGGTGGCGAAAGCGAGGGACTCTGGGGCCAACGTCCTGACTTTC. Amino acid sequence: CASSLVAKARDSGANVLTF.

The chain couples TRBV20-1 to TRBJ1-2; 7 bases align to TRBD1. After removal of 2 bases from V and 0 bases from J, the junction contained 6 bases not matched to a gene. This CDR3 is built from 15 residues. Germline-derived CDR1 and CDR2 are DFQATT and SNEGSKA (reference sequence). The chain's CDR3 is CSARRTGRANYGYTF. The CDR3 region has the DNA TGCAGTGCTAGAAGGACAGGACGAGCTAACTATGGCTACACCTTC.

This clonotype was counted once. CDR3 amino acids: CAWSKSLATYNEQFF. CDR3 nucleotide sequence: TGTGCCTGGAGCAAGAGTCTAGCAACCTACAATGAGCAGTTCTTC. V usage is TRBV30 and J usage is TRBJ2-1; weak D call: TRBD2 (5 bases). Trimming cost V 3 bases and J 2 bases, with 14 bases left between them. The CDR3 contains 15 residues. Per germline, CDR1 GTSNPN and CDR2 SVGIG (reference sequence). Full variable domain (missing parts from reference TRBV30 and TRBJ2-1): SQTIHQWPATLVQPVGSPLSLECTVEGTSNPNLYWYRQAAGRGLQLLFYSVGIGQISSEVPQNLSASRPQDRQFILSSKKLLLSDSGFYLCAWSKSLATYNEQFFGPGTRLTVL.

The chain has TRBV20-1 and TRBJ2-3, with D perhaps being TRBD1 or TRBD2 (6 bases each). Germline V lookup: CDR1 DFQATT, CDR2 SNEGSKA (reference sequence). Trimming removed 0 bases from V and 0 bases from J, with 13 bases in between. The CDR3 runs to 16 residues. In DNA, the CDR3 is TGCAGTGCTAGAGATCCTCCGGGGGCTAGCACAGATACGCAGTATTTT. Translated: CSARDPPGASTDTQYF.

The chain recombines TRBV20-1 with TRBJ1-1; no reliable D call. In germline, CDR1 is DFQATT, CDR2 SNEGSKA (reference sequence). The CDR3 sequence is 15 residues long. The V end lost 3 bases, the J end lost 2 bases, and 16 bases lay between the germline ends. CDR3: CSAREPVGKNTEAFF. The CDR3 DNA reads TGCAGTGCTAGGGAGCCCGTCGGGAAAAACACTGAAGCTTTCTTT.

This chain connects TRBV7-9 to TRBJ2-7, with 7 positions matching TRBD2. The CDR3 runs to 18 residues. Germline CDR1 is SEHNR and CDR2 is FQNEAQ (reference sequence). V was clipped by 3 bases and J by 4 bases; unmatched bases: 18. CDR3 nucleotides: TGTGCCAGCAGCTTCGGCGGGCACACGGCAGCGGGGAAATACGAGCAGTACTTC. This translates into CASSFGGHTAAGKYEQYF.

V and J are TRBV15 and TRBJ1-1, with D uncertain. The CDR3 is 16 amino acids. Germline values: CDR1 LNHNV, CDR2 YYDKDF (reference sequence). Trimming removed 0 bases from V and 0 bases from J, with 11 bases in between. CDR3 bases: TGTGCCACCAGCAGAGATCGGTTGAAGATGAACACTGAAGCTTTCTTT. This codes for CATSRDRLKMNTEAFF.

V gene TRBV28 combines with J gene TRBJ2-1, with a tentative D call TRBD2 (6 bases). Germline CDR1 is MDHEN and CDR2 is SYDVKM. V was trimmed by 2 bases and J by 10 bases, leaving 21 bases between them. CDR3 length: 16 residues. The DNA for the CDR3 is TGTGCCAGCAGTTTAGCGTCGGCGGGAATCAGGGTGGAGCAGTTCTTC. This translates into CASSLASAGIRVEQFF.

The chain carries TRBV10-3 and TRBJ2-5; a weak D match, TRBD2 (5 bases). The CDR3 extends over 12 amino acids. Germline V gene lookup returns CDR1 ENHRY and CDR2 SYGVKD. V lost 11 bases, J lost 5 bases, and 15 bases lay in between. The CDR3 is CAAKDPGETQYF. Written as DNA, the CDR3 is TGTGCCGCCAAGGACCCGGGGGAGACCCAGTACTTC.

The chain joins TRBV29-1 to TRBJ2-7, with D uncertain. The germline gives CDR1 SQVTM, CDR2 ANQGSEA. Trimming removed 3 bases at V and 5 bases at J, with 5 bases between. The CDR3 is made up of 10 amino acids. The CDR3 nucleotides read TGCAGCGTTGAGCAAAACGAGCAGTACTTC. It codes for CSVEQNEQYF.

The chain carries TRBV6-5 and TRBJ1-2; TRBD1 might be the D (6 bases). V gave up 6 bases and J gave up 2 bases, with 13 bases separating them. Germline loops: CDR1 MNHEY, CDR2 SVGAGI. This CDR3 region has 14 residues. CDR3 nucleotide sequence: TGTGCCAGCAGACTGAGGGGGGGGAACTATGGCTACACCTTC. This sequence encodes CASRLRGGNYGYTF.

The genes are TRBV29-1 and TRBJ2-5; 7 bases line up with TRBD2. Germline V gene data show CDR1 as SQVTM and CDR2 as ANQGSEA. The CDR3 spans 15 residues. Germline trimming cut 0 bases from V and 9 bases from J; bases unmatched to any gene: 13. The CDR3 DNA is TGCAGCGTTGAAGATTTGGCTAGCGGACGTGGGGCCCAGTACTTC. It translates to CSVEDLASGRGAQYF.

The chain carries TRBV27 and TRBJ2-2; 9 bases align to TRBD1. The CDR3 contains 15 residues. V shed 8 bases and J 6 bases; nucleotides not matched to a gene: 10. From germline, CDR1 is MNHEY and CDR2 SMNVEV (reference sequence). In DNA form, the CDR3 reads TGTGCCAGCGGAAACAGGGGGCGCGGATCCGGGGAGCTGTTTTTT. This sequence encodes CASGNRGRGSGELFF.

This clonotype appeared once. The rearrangement joins TRBV12-3 or TRBV12-4 to TRBJ2-5; 8 positions match TRBD2. V gave up 5 bases and J gave up 5 bases; unmatched junction bases: 13. The CDR3 contains 16 residues. This CDR3 is CASSLYGGAERETQYF. The CDR3, as DNA: TGTGCCAGCAGTCTATACGGGGGGGCCGAACGGGAGACCCAGTACTTC.

The chain employs TRBV9 and TRBJ1-2, with D maybe TRBD1 (6 bases). The CDR3 consists of 13 residues. Between the trimmed V and J ends, which lost 3 bases and 3 bases, there was a span of 9 bases. Germline V gene data show CDR1 as SGDLS and CDR2 as YYNGEE. The CDR3 DNA follows: TGTGCCAGCAGCGCCACAGGGTACTATGGCTACACCTTC. This translates into CASSATGYYGYTF. Combining the CDR3 with reference TRBV9 and TRBJ1-2 gives the whole variable domain DSGVTQTPKHLITATGQRVTLRCSPRSGDLSVYWYQQSLDQGLQFLIQYYNGEERAKGNILERFSAQQFPDLHSELNLSSLELGDSALYFCASSATGYYGYTFGSGTRLTVV.

The chain recombines TRBV6-5 with TRBJ1-1, with D uncertain. The germline V gene encodes CDR1 MNHEY and CDR2 SVGAGI. V gave up 6 bases and J gave up 4 bases, with 9 bases separating them. CDR3 length equals 12 residues. This CDR3 reads CASRDPSTEAFF. CDR3 coding DNA: TGTGCCAGCAGGGACCCCAGCACTGAAGCTTTCTTT.

V is TRBV20-1 and J is TRBJ1-5; D may be TRBD1 (6 bases). In germline, CDR1 is DFQATT, CDR2 SNEGSKA (reference sequence). This CDR3 region has 13 residues. V was shortened by 2 bases and J by 6 bases, with 11 bases between the two germline ends. The CDR3 sequence: CSARSGEVQPQHF. In nucleotides, the CDR3 is TGCAGTGCTAGATCAGGGGAGGTTCAGCCCCAGCATTTT.